The clone carrying this T cell receptor beta chain appeared many times. The antigen remains unidentified. Amplification targeted TCR beta CDR3 regions from RNA transcripts. A first-round RT-PCR of the TCR CDR3 used the HTBI primer set. TCRdb re-called the multiplex PCR reads with MiXCR, one entry per CDR3 protein. The repertoire holds over 150,000 distinct CDR3 sequences, about a sixth seen once, with roughly 30% in the top ten. V was cut by 0 bases and J by 4 bases, with 12 bases left in between. The CDR3 spans 15 residues. The germline V gene encodes CDR1 SGHTA and CDR2 FQGNSA. This record comes from a study of T cells in Graves' hyperthyroidism and ophthalmopathy. Looking at the study overall: At the time of initial diagnosis and before any treatment, peripheral blood was collected.

In patients aged 18 to 65, hyperthyroidism was newly diagnosed, with duration under 2 months. The study based diagnoses on clinical symptoms, serum thyroxine and TRAb, thyroid ultrasound and orbital computed tomography. Study observations and caveats: A median approximately 6.8 months before onset, the model predicted ophthalmopathy.

The chain links TRBV7-2 to TRBJ1-2, with TRBD1 as a possible D gene (5 bases). This receptor was taken from a woman in her forties or fifties with Graves' hyperthyroidism. Sequencing was performed on blood. CDR3 protein: CASSLAGGWSYGYTF. Written as DNA, the CDR3 is TGTGCCAGCAGCTTAGCGGGGGGTTGGAGCTATGGCTACACCTTC.